A selection of T cell receptor beta chains follows, all from one sample in a study of a mutant IDH1 vaccine in newly diagnosed glioma. Their specific antigens are unknown. The repertoire was sequenced with immunoSEQ multiplex PCR; TCRdb's copy has only in-frame clones and lacks some. The sample includes 60,000 to 100,000 clones, about 85% seen only once; the top ten take around 0.77%. The sample was PBMCs, taken from a glioma patient whose treatment included an IDH1 peptide vaccine. These receptors came from a woman aged 45 to 65 with glioma. Both conserved end residues are part of each CDR3. The order of the fields is J gene, V gene, clone size, D gene, CDR3 DNA, CDR3 protein. D genes are given only for firm matches. Clone size is stated in some rows and not others, as once, few, many or a class when expanded.

J: TRBJ1-5; V: TRBV5-4; size: NA; D: NA; DNA: TGTGCCAGCAGCTTGGACAGCCTCAAGCCCCAGCATTTT; CDR3: CASSLDSLKPQHF
J: TRBJ1-1; V: TRBV9; size: NA; D: NA; DNA: TGTGCCAGCAGCGAGGGTATGAACACTGAAGCTTTCTTT; CDR3: CASSEGMNTEAFF
J: TRBJ2-1; V: TRBV10-2; size: once; D: NA; DNA: TGCGCCAGCAGTGAGTATATGGGAGGAGGACAGTTCTTC; CDR3: CASSEYMGGGQFF
J: TRBJ1-4; V: TRBV7-9; size: NA; D: NA; DNA: TGTGCCAGCAGACCCTTGGGTCGGGGGGCGATTAATGAAAAACTGTTTTTT; CDR3: CASRPLGRGAINEKLFF
J: TRBJ1-6; V: TRBV30; size: NA; D: NA; DNA: TGTGCCTGGAGCCACAGCTATAATTCACCCCTCCACTTT; CDR3: CAWSHSYNSPLHF
J: TRBJ2-7; V: TRBV9; size: NA; D: NA; DNA: TGTGCCAGCAGCGCCGGAGGGAGCTCCTACGAGCAGTACTTC; CDR3: CASSAGGSSYEQYF
J: TRBJ2-5; V: TRBV28; size: NA; D: TRBD1; DNA: TGTGCCAGCAGACCGACAGGGTTCGGAGAGACCCAGTACTTC; CDR3: CASRPTGFGETQYF
J: TRBJ1-4; V: TRBV4-2; size: NA; D: TRBD1; DNA: TGTGCCAGCAGCCCGGGACAGGGGGCGGAGGGGGGTGAAAAACTGTTTTTT; CDR3: CASSPGQGAEGGEKLFF
J: TRBJ2-7; V: TRBV10-3; size: NA; D: TRBD2; DNA: TGTGCCATCACCGCGGGACTAGCGGGAGGGGTCAACGACGAGCAGTACTTC; CDR3: CAITAGLAGGVNDEQYF
J: TRBJ2-7; V: TRBV5-6; size: NA; D: NA; DNA: TGTGCCAGCAGCCGTCGACTAGATATTCCGGGCGAGCAGTACTTC; CDR3: CASSRRLDIPGEQYF
J: TRBJ1-5; V: TRBV28; size: NA; D: NA; DNA: TGTGCCAGCAGTTTCTACAGGGTTAATCAGCCCCAGCATTTT; CDR3: CASSFYRVNQPQHF
J: TRBJ1-1; V: TRBV5-1; size: NA; D: NA; DNA: TGCGCCAGCAGCTCCCGGACAGCGAACACTGAAGCTTTCTTT; CDR3: CASSSRTANTEAFF
J: TRBJ2-2; V: TRBV19; size: NA; D: NA; DNA: TGTGCCAGTAAAAGGAGCGCCAACACCGGGGAGCTGTTTTTT; CDR3: CASKRSANTGELFF
J: TRBJ2-1; V: TRBV7-3; size: NA; D: TRBD2; DNA: TGTGCCAGCAGCCCCGAAGGGACTAGCGGTTTAAATGAGCAGTTCTTC; CDR3: CASSPEGTSGLNEQFF
J: TRBJ2-6; V: TRBV7-9; size: once; D: NA; DNA: TGTGCCAGCAGCTTAGGAGGGGGGGCCTCTGGGGCCAACGTCCTGACTTTC; CDR3: CASSLGGGASGANVLTF
J: TRBJ2-7; V: TRBV18; size: NA; D: NA; DNA: TGTGCCAGCTCACCGGGGCAGGGGAAGGACGAGCAGTACTTC; CDR3: CASSPGQGKDEQYF
J: TRBJ2-7; V: TRBV11-2; size: NA; D: NA; DNA: TGTGCCAGCAGCCTTCCGGGGGCTCAGCAGTACTTC; CDR3: CASSLPGAQQYF
J: TRBJ1-2; V: TRBV10-3; size: NA; D: NA; DNA: TGTGCCATCCCCTCGGCGGCAGGACAATCTAACTATGGCTACACCTTC; CDR3: CAIPSAAGQSNYGYTF
J: TRBJ1-1; V: TRBV7-9; size: NA; D: TRBD1; DNA: TGTGCCAGCAGCTTTGGGGGGACAGTGAACACTGAAGCTTTCTTT; CDR3: CASSFGGTVNTEAFF
J: TRBJ2-7; V: TRBV5-1; size: NA; D: TRBD2; DNA: TGCGCCAGCAGCTTGGTGAGCGCGGGAGGGTCCTACGAGCAGTACTTC; CDR3: CASSLVSAGGSYEQYF
J: TRBJ2-7; V: TRBV9; size: NA; D: NA; DNA: TGTGCCAGCAGCCCTCGCAGGGGCGATGAGCAGTACTTC; CDR3: CASSPRRGDEQYF
J: TRBJ2-2; V: TRBV30; size: few; D: TRBD2; DNA: TGTGCCTTCGTGGGGAGGGCTACCGTCGGGGAGCTGTTTTTT; CDR3: CAFVGRATVGELFF
J: TRBJ2-5; V: TRBV5-4; size: NA; D: NA; DNA: TGTGCCAGCAGCTTGTGGCAAGAGACCCAGTACTTC; CDR3: CASSLWQETQYF
J: TRBJ2-3; V: TRBV5-6; size: NA; D: NA; DNA: TGTGCCAGCAGCTGGATCCCAGGACCGACTAGCACAGATACGCAGTATTTT; CDR3: CASSWIPGPTSTDTQYF
J: TRBJ2-5; V: TRBV5-6; size: NA; D: TRBD1; DNA: TGTGCCAGCAGCTTTACAGGGGGGTACCAAGAGACCCAGTACTTC; CDR3: CASSFTGGYQETQYF
J: TRBJ1-5; V: TRBV2; size: NA; D: TRBD1; DNA: TGTGCCAGCAGGGGGACAGGGACAAGCAATCAGCCCCAGCATTTT; CDR3: CASRGTGTSNQPQHF
J: TRBJ1-4; V: TRBV11-2; size: once; D: NA; DNA: TGTGCCAGCAGCTCCTACGACAGTAATGAAAAACTGTTTTTT; CDR3: CASSSYDSNEKLFF
J: TRBJ1-1; V: TRBV9; size: NA; D: NA; DNA: TGTGCCAGCAGCGTCGGGGGGCACGGTGAAGCTTTCTTT; CDR3: CASSVGGHGEAFF
J: TRBJ2-2; V: TRBV5-1; size: NA; D: TRBD2; DNA: TGCGCCAGCACGGTAGCGGGAGACCGTAACACCGGGGAGCTGTTTTTT; CDR3: CASTVAGDRNTGELFF
J: TRBJ1-4; V: TRBV27; size: NA; D: TRBD1; DNA: TGTGCCAGCAGTTCCTCCTCGACAGGGCGAAATGAAAAACTGTTTTTT; CDR3: CASSSSSTGRNEKLFF
J: TRBJ2-2; V: TRBV9; size: NA; D: NA; DNA: TGTGCCAGCAGCGTAGCCCAGCGACTACCAAACACCGGGGAGCTGTTTTTT; CDR3: CASSVAQRLPNTGELFF
J: TRBJ1-3; V: TRBV7-2; size: NA; D: TRBD1; DNA: TGTGCCAGCAGGCTACTGACAGGGGGCGGAAACACCATATATTTT; CDR3: CASRLLTGGGNTIYF
J: TRBJ2-2; V: TRBV5-1; size: NA; D: NA; DNA: TGCGCCAGCAGCTTGGGGCAGATGACCGGGGAGCTGTTTTTT; CDR3: CASSLGQMTGELFF
J: TRBJ2-1; V: TRBV9; size: NA; D: NA; DNA: TGTGCCAGCAGCGTAGGGGGATGGGCCGATGAGCAGTTCTTC; CDR3: CASSVGGWADEQFF
J: TRBJ2-2; V: TRBV2; size: NA; D: NA; DNA: TGTGCCAGCAGTGAATCTCGGCTAGCCAACCCTAGTGGGGAGCTGTTTTTT; CDR3: CASSESRLANPSGELFF
J: TRBJ2-7; V: TRBV23-1; size: NA; D: NA; DNA: TGCGCCAGCAGTCAATCTGGGGCAGCCTACGAGCAGTACTTC; CDR3: CASSQSGAAYEQYF
J: TRBJ1-4; V: TRBV5-1; size: once; D: NA; DNA: TGCGCCAGCAGCTTTTCAATTGCAACTAATGAAAAACTGTTTTTT; CDR3: CASSFSIATNEKLFF
J: TRBJ2-1; V: TRBV6-5; size: NA; D: TRBD2; DNA: TGTGCCAGCAGTTACCGCGGGGGAGAGACTGAGCAGTTCTTC; CDR3: CASSYRGGETEQFF
J: TRBJ2-5; V: TRBV7-9; size: few; D: TRBD2; DNA: TGTGCCAGCAGCCAGCGCCCTAGCGGAACGATAGAGACCCAGTACTTC; CDR3: CASSQRPSGTIETQYF
J: TRBJ2-2; V: TRBV18; size: NA; D: NA; DNA: TGTGCCAGCTCACCAATGGGGGGCCAAGCCGGGGAGCTGTTTTTT; CDR3: CASSPMGGQAGELFF
J: TRBJ1-1; V: TRBV7-6; size: NA; D: NA; DNA: TGTGCCAGCAGCTTTATGGGGATGAACACTGAAGCTTTCTTT; CDR3: CASSFMGMNTEAFF
J: TRBJ1-2; V: TRBV28; size: NA; D: NA; DNA: TGTGCCAGCAGCCGGACAGTTGGCTACACCTTC; CDR3: CASSRTVGYTF
J: TRBJ1-6; V: TRBV19; size: NA; D: NA; DNA: TGTGCCAGTTCTCTGAACGGGCAGGGGAATTCACCCCTCCACTTT; CDR3: CASSLNGQGNSPLHF
J: TRBJ1-6; V: TRBV9; size: once; D: NA; DNA: TGTGCCAGCAGCGTTAGCAGGAATTCACCCCTCCACTTT; CDR3: CASSVSRNSPLHF
J: TRBJ2-1; V: TRBV28; size: NA; D: TRBD2; DNA: TGTGCCAGCACCAGGGGGGGGCTAGCGGGAGTATTTTCCTACAATGAGCAGTTCTTC; CDR3: CASTRGGLAGVFSYNEQFF